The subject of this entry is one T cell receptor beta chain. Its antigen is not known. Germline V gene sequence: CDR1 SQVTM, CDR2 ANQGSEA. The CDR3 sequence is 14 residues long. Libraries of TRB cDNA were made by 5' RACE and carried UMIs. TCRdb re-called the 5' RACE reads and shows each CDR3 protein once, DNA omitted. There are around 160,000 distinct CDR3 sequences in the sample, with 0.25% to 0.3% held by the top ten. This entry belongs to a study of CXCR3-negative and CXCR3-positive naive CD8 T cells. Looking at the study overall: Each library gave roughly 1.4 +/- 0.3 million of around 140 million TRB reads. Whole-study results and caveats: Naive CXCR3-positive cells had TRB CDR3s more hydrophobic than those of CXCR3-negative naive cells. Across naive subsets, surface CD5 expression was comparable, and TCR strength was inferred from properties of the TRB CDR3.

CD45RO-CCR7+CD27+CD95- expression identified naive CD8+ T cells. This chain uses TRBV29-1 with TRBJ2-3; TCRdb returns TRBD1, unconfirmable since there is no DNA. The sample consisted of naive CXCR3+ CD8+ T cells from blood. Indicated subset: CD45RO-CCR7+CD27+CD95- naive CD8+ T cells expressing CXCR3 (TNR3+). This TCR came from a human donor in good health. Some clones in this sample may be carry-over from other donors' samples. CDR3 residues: CSVEPRQGSDTQYF.